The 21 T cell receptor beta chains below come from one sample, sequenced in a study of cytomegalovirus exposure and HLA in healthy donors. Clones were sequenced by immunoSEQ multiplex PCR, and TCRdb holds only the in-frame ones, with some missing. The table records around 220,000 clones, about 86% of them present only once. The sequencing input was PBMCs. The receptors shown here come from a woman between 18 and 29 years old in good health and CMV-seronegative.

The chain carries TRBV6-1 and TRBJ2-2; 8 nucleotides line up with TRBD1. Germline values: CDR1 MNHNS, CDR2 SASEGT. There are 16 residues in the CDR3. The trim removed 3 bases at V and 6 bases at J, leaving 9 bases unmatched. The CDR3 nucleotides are TGTGCCAGCAGTGACGTCAGGGGGCGGTTCGCCGGGGAGCTGTTTTTT. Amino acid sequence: CASSDVRGRFAGELFF.

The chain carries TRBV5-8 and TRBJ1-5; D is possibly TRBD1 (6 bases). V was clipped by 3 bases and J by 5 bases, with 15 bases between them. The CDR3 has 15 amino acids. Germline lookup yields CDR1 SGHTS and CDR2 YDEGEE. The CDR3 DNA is TGTGCCAGCAGCTGGCTCGGGACACCCCATCAGCCCCAGCATTTT. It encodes CASSWLGTPHQPQHF.

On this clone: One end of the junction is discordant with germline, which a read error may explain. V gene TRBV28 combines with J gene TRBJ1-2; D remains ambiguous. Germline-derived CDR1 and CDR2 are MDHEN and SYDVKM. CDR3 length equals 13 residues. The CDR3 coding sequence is TGTGCCAGCAGTTTAGAGAGGGCCTATCGCTACACCTTC. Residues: CASSLERAYRYTF.

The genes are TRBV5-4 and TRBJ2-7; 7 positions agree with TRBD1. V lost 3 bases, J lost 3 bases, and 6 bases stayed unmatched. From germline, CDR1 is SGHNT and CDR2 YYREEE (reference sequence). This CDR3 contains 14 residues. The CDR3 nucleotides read TGTGCCAGCAGCTGGGGGACAGAGGGCTACGAGCAGTACTTC. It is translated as CASSWGTEGYEQYF.

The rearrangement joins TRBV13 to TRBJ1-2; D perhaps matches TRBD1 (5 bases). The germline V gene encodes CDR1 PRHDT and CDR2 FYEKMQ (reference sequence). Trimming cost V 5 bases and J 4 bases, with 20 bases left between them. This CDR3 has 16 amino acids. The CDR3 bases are TGTGCCAGCAGCCCCTCGCGAAGGGGCTCAGGCTATGGCTACACCTTC. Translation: CASSPSRRGSGYGYTF.

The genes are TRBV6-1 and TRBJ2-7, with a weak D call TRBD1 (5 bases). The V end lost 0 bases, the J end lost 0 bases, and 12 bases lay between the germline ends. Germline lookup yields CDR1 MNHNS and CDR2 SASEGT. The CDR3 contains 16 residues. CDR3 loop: CASSEALTASSYEQYF. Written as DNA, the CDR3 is TGTGCCAGCAGTGAAGCCTTGACAGCCAGCTCCTACGAGCAGTACTTC.

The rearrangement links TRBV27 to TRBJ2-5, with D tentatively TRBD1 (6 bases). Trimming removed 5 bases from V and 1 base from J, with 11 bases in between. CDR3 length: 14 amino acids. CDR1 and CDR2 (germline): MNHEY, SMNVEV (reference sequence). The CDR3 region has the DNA TGTGCCAGCAGTAATACAGGGCTCCAAGAGACCCAGTACTTC. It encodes CASSNTGLQETQYF.

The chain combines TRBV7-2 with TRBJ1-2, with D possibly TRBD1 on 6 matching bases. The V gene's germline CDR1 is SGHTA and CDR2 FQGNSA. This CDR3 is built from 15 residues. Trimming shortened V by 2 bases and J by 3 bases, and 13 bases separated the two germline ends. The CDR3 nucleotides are TGTGCCAGCAGCTTATTCGGGGGGCTCGACTATGGCTACACCTTC. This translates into CASSLFGGLDYGYTF.

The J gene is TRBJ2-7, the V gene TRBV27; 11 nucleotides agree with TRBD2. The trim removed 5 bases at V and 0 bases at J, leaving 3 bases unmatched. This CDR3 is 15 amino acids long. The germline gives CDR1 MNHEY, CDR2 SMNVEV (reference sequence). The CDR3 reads CASSRGLAASYEQYF. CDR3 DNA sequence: TGTGCCAGCAGTCGGGGACTAGCGGCCTCCTACGAGCAGTACTTC.

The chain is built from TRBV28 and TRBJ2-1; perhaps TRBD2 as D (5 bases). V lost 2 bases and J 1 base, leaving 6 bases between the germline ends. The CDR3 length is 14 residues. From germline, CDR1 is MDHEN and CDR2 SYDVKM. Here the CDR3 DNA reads TGTGCCAGCAGTTTAACGGGGTCCTACAATGAGCAGTTCTTC. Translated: CASSLTGSYNEQFF.

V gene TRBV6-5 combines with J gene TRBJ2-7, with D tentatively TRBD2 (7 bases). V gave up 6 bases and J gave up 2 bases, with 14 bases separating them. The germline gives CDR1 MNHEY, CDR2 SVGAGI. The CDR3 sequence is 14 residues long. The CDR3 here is CASRSRGGAYEQYF. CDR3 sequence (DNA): TGTGCCAGCAGGTCTAGGGGGGGGGCCTACGAGCAGTACTTC.

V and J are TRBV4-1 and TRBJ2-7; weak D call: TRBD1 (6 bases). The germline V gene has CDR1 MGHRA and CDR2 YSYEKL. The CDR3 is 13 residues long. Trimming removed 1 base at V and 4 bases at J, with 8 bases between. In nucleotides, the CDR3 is TGCGCCAGCAGCCAAGTACAGGGATACGAGCAGTACTTC. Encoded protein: CASSQVQGYEQYF.

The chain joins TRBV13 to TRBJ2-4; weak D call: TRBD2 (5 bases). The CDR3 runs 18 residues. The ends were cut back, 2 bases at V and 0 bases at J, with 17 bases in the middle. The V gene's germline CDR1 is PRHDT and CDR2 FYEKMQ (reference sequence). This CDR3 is CASSLSAGIGIAKNIQYF. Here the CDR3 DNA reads TGTGCCAGCAGCTTAAGCGCCGGGATCGGTATAGCCAAAAACATTCAGTACTTC.

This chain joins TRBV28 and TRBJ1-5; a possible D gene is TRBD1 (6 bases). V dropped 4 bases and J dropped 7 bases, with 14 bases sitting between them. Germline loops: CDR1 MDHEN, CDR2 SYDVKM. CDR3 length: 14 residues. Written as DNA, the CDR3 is TGTGCCAGCAGTTCCCAACAGGGAGACCAGCCCCAGCATTTT. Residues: CASSSQQGDQPQHF.

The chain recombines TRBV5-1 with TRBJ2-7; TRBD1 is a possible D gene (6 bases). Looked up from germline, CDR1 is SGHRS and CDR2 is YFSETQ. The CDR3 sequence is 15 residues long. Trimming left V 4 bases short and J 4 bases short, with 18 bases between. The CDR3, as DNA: TGCGCCAGCAGCCCACAGGGTGGCCGTGGGTACGAGCAGTACTTC. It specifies CASSPQGGRGYEQYF.

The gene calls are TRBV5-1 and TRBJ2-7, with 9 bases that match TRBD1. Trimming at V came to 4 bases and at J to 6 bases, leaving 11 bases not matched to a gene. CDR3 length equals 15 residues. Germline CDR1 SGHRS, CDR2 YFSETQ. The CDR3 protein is CASSAAGTGSPEQYF. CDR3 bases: TGCGCCAGCAGCGCCGCCGGGACAGGGTCCCCCGAGCAGTACTTC.

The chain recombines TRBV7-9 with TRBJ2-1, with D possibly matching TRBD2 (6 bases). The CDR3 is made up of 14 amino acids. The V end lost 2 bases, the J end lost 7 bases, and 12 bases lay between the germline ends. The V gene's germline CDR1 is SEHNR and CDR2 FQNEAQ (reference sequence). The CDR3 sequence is CASSLMGRGNEQFF. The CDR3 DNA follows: TGTGCCAGCAGCTTAATGGGGCGGGGAAATGAGCAGTTCTTC.

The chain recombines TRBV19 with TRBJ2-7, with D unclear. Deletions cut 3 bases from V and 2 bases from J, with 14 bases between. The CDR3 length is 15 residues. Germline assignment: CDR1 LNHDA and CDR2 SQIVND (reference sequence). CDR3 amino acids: CASSINQQLTYEQYF. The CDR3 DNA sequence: TGTGCCAGTAGTATTAATCAACAGCTCACCTACGAGCAGTACTTC.

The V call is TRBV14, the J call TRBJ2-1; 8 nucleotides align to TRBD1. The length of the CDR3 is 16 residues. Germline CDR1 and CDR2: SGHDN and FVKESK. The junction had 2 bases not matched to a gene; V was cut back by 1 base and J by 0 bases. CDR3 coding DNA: TGTGCCAGCAGCCAAGCCGGACAGGGCTCCTACAATGAGCAGTTCTTC. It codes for CASSQAGQGSYNEQFF.

In DNA, the CDR3 is TGCGCCAGCAGCTTGGGGGGACTAGCGGGGAGATCCTACGAGCAGTACTTC. Residues: CASSLGGLAGRSYEQYF. The chain recombines TRBV5-1 with TRBJ2-7, with 13 bases lining up with TRBD2. J was trimmed by 1 base and V by 0 bases; bases with no gene match: 4. There are 17 residues in the CDR3. Germline CDR1 and CDR2: SGHRS and YFSETQ.

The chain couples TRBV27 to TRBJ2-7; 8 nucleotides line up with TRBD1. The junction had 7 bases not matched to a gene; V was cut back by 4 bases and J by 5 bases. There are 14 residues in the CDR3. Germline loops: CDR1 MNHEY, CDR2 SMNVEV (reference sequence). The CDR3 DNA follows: TGTGCCAGCAGTTCGGGGGACAGGTACCACGAGCAGTACTTC. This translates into CASSSGDRYHEQYF.